Listed below are T cell receptor beta chains from one sample, sequenced in a study of resident and recirculating memory T cells in vitiligo. Generated by immunoSEQ multiplex PCR, the TCRdb table keeps only in-frame clones and is missing some. The data show around 70,000 clones, with approximately 89% seen just once and over 4% held by the top ten. Sequencing used blood. The receptor source for this set is a male donor with vitiligo. CDR3s include the opening cysteine and the closing phenylalanine or tryptophan. A D gene is named only where the DNA matches it firmly. A clone size is listed for some rows: how often the clone was seen (once, few, many), or a class if it is expanded.

v_call,j_call,clone_size,d_call,cdr3_nt,cdr3_aa
TRBV13,TRBJ2-5,.,TRBD1,TGTGCCAGCAGCCTACAGGGGGTTGGCCAAGAGACCCAGTACTTC,CASSLQGVGQETQYF
TRBV11-2,TRBJ1-2,.,.,TGTGCCAGCAGCTTATCCTCGGGGGGGCTTCGATATGGCTACACCTTC,CASSLSSGGLRYGYTF
TRBV4-1,TRBJ2-5,.,.,TGCGCCAGCAGCCCACAGGGAGTGGAGACCCAGTACTTC,CASSPQGVETQYF
TRBV6-4,TRBJ1-2,.,.,TGTGCCAGCAGTGACTCCATCGGCGGTCCTAACTATGGCTACACCTTC,CASSDSIGGPNYGYTF
TRBV5-4,TRBJ1-1,.,TRBD1,TGTGCCAGCAGCTCTGGCACAGGGGGCGTTACTGAAGCTTTCTTT,CASSSGTGGVTEAFF
TRBV9,TRBJ2-1,.,.,TGTGCCAGCAGCGTAGCAGGGAACGGTGGGAATGAGCAGTTCTTC,CASSVAGNGGNEQFF
TRBV11-2,TRBJ2-7,.,TRBD1,TGTGCCAGCAGCTTAGACGGGACAGGAATACCTCGGGACGAGCAGTACTTC,CASSLDGTGIPRDEQYF
TRBV18,TRBJ2-3,.,.,TGTGCCAGCTCACCAAGTGTACAGGGATCGGATACGCAGTATTTT,CASSPSVQGSDTQYF
TRBV18,TRBJ1-1,once,.,TGTGCCAGCTCACCATCTAGTGGGGCCTTAAACACTGAAGCTTTCTTT,CASSPSSGALNTEAFF
TRBV11-3,TRBJ2-1,.,TRBD1,TGTGCCAGCAGCGGGACAGGGGTAGAGCAGTTCTTC,CASSGTGVEQFF
TRBV7-6,TRBJ2-5,.,.,TGTGCCAGCGGCGACTCAAACCAAGAGACCCAGTACTTC,CASGDSNQETQYF
TRBV18,TRBJ2-7,.,.,TGTGCCAGCTCACCGATGTTGGACAGCTCCTACGAGCAGTACTTC,CASSPMLDSSYEQYF
TRBV2,TRBJ1-5,.,TRBD1,TGTGCCAGCACCGGACAGGGGGGACAGCCCCAGCATTTT,CASTGQGGQPQHF
TRBV5-1,TRBJ1-6,.,.,TGCGCCAGCAGCTTGGACAGGGTGTATAATTCACCCCTCCACTTT,CASSLDRVYNSPLHF
TRBV7-2,TRBJ1-5,.,.,TGTGCCAGCAGCTCCCTTGGGGGGGTGCATCAGCCCCAGCATTTT,CASSSLGGVHQPQHF
TRBV18,TRBJ2-3,.,.,TGTGCCAGCTCACCACCGAACGAGATTTACACAGATACGCAGTATTTT,CASSPPNEIYTDTQYF
TRBV5-8,TRBJ2-7,once,TRBD1,TGTGCCAGCAGCATCATCCCGGGACAGAGGACCTACGAGCAGTACTTC,CASSIIPGQRTYEQYF
TRBV27,TRBJ2-7,.,TRBD2,TGTGCCAGCAGTTTATGGAGTAGCGGGGGATATGGCGAGCAGTACTTC,CASSLWSSGGYGEQYF